This entry lists 25 T cell receptor beta chains sequenced from one sample in a study of blood T cell repertoires in COVID-19. TCRdb's copy holds only in-frame clones and misses some; the assay was immunoSEQ multiplex PCR. Of 150,000 or so clones listed, 80% to 85% are singletons. The source material was PBMCs or T cells enriched from blood (not recorded which). These receptors all come from a woman in her forties or fifties who had been exposed to COVID-19.

The genes are TRBV7-9 and TRBJ1-4; D call uncertain. V lost 3 bases to trimming and J lost 7 bases, with 9 bases between them. The length of the CDR3 is 13 residues. Looked up from germline, CDR1 is SEHNR and CDR2 is FQNEAQ (reference sequence). CDR3 residues: CASSLGGVEKLFF. The CDR3 DNA sequence: TGTGCCAGCAGCTTGGGCGGGGTTGAAAAACTGTTTTTT.

CDR3 nucleotide sequence: TGCAGCGCCGTGGACAGGGGGGGCTATGGCTACACCTTC. Protein sequence: CSAVDRGGYGYTF. The rearrangement joins TRBV29-1 to TRBJ1-2; the match to TRBD1 covers 10 bases. The V gene's germline CDR1 is SQVTM and CDR2 ANQGSEA. CDR3 length: 13 amino acids. J gave up 4 bases and V 7 bases, and 6 bases lay outside the gene matches.

V is TRBV19 and J is TRBJ2-2; TRBD1 agrees at 8 bases. Germline V lookup: CDR1 LNHDA, CDR2 SQIVND (reference sequence). The ends lost 7 bases at V and 6 bases at J; junction bases unmatched: 10. This CDR3 is built from 15 residues. CDR3 sequence: CASKPPDRVAGELFF. DNA of the CDR3: TGTGCCAGTAAACCTCCGGACAGGGTCGCCGGGGAGCTGTTTTTT.

The chain combines TRBV5-5 with TRBJ1-2, with D perhaps TRBD1 (5 bases). This CDR3 is built from 13 residues. Per the germline V gene, CDR1 is SGHKS and CDR2 is YYEKEE (reference sequence). V was cut by 1 base and J by 5 bases, with 9 bases left in between. The CDR3 sequence is CASSLLGGYGYTF. DNA of the CDR3: TGTGCCAGCAGCTTGCTCGGGGGATATGGCTACACCTTC.

This chain joins TRBV5-1 and TRBJ1-1, with D perhaps TRBD1 (5 bases). The CDR3 consists of 12 residues. Trimming removed 5 bases at V and 7 bases at J, with 12 bases between. Germline V gene data show CDR1 as SGHRS and CDR2 as YFSETQ. In DNA form, the CDR3 reads TGCGCCAGCAGGTCGGGGGGAGTTGAAGCTTTCTTT. This translates into CASRSGGVEAFF.

The chain carries TRBV27 and TRBJ1-5; D might be TRBD1 (6 bases). The CDR3 has 15 amino acids. Germline V gene sequence: CDR1 MNHEY, CDR2 SMNVEV (reference sequence). V shed 3 bases and J shed 4 bases, with 13 bases lying between them. The CDR3 region is CASSFSNRANQPQHF. The CDR3 DNA reads as TGTGCCAGCAGTTTCTCCAACAGGGCTAATCAGCCCCAGCATTTT.

The V and J genes are TRBV30 and TRBJ2-1; tentatively, D is TRBD1 (6 bases). Germline values: CDR1 GTSNPN, CDR2 SVGIG (reference sequence). V was trimmed by 3 bases and J by 6 bases, leaving 21 bases between them. The CDR3 is 16 residues long. DNA for the CDR3: TGTGCCTGGAGGGCCCGGGACACCAGCCGACGCAATGAGCAGTTCTTC. This gives the protein CAWRARDTSRRNEQFF.

In this sample, this clone turned up a few times. The chain is built from TRBV5-1 and TRBJ1-5; TRBD1 matches at 9 bases. Germline V gives CDR1 SGHRS, CDR2 YFSETQ. The J segment lost 2 bases and the V segment lost 1 base, leaving 4 bases of the junction unmatched. This CDR3 comprises 16 residues. CDR3 sequence: CASSLTGGAGNQPQHF. The DNA of the CDR3 is TGCGCCAGCAGCTTGACAGGGGGCGCGGGCAATCAGCCCCAGCATTTT.

This chain uses TRBV13 with TRBJ1-3; a possible D gene is TRBD1 (6 bases). V gave up 3 bases and J gave up 4 bases, with 13 bases separating them. From germline, CDR1 is PRHDT and CDR2 FYEKMQ (reference sequence). The CDR3 loop spans 15 amino acids. The CDR3 bases are TGTGCCAGCAGCTTGGGCAGGGGTTCCGGAAACACCATATATTTT. It is translated as CASSLGRGSGNTIYF.

The rearrangement links TRBV5-6 to TRBJ2-7; 7 bases fit TRBD1. With 3 bases clipped from V and 5 bases from J, the junction kept 11 bases outside the gene matches. CDR3 length equals 15 residues. CDR1 and CDR2 (germline): SGHDT, YYEEEE. The CDR3: CASSSTGVNYHEQYF. The CDR3 nucleotides are TGTGCCAGCAGCTCAACAGGGGTAAACTACCACGAGCAGTACTTC.

The chain is built from TRBV5-4 and TRBJ1-3, with 9 bases that match TRBD1. Germline V gene lookup returns CDR1 SGHNT and CDR2 YYREEE (reference sequence). The ends lost 5 bases at V and 1 base at J; junction bases unmatched: 7. The CDR3 runs to 16 residues. The CDR3 region is CASSSLQGASGNTIYF. The CDR3, as DNA: TGTGCCAGCAGTTCCTTACAGGGGGCGTCTGGAAACACCATATATTTT.

This chain uses TRBV6-6 with TRBJ1-6; 11 nucleotides line up with TRBD1. CDR3 size: 15 residues. Germline-derived CDR1 and CDR2 are MNHNY and SVGAGI (reference sequence). The V segment lost 6 bases and the J segment 8 bases; nucleotides outside the gene matches: 6. CDR3 nucleotide sequence: TGTGCCAGCAGCTTACCGGGACAGGGGGATTCACCCCTCCACTTT. Protein product: CASSLPGQGDSPLHF.

The V gene is TRBV19, the J gene TRBJ2-2; 8 nucleotides line up with TRBD2. Trimming cost V 3 bases and J 2 bases; bases outside gene matches: 5. The CDR3 runs 16 residues. CDR1 and CDR2 from the germline V gene are LNHDA and SQIVND (reference sequence). CDR3 in amino acids: CASSIPTSGNTGELFF. CDR3 sequence (DNA): TGTGCCAGTAGTATCCCCACTAGCGGCAACACCGGGGAGCTGTTTTTT.

The genes are TRBV30 and TRBJ2-2; D is possibly TRBD2 (5 bases). CDR1 GTSNPN and CDR2 SVGIG come from the germline V gene (reference sequence). V lost 2 bases and J lost 9, with 16 bases in between. There are 14 residues in the CDR3. This CDR3 is CAWSNPGIRRELFF. The DNA of the CDR3 is TGTGCCTGGAGTAACCCGGGAATACGGAGGGAGCTGTTTTTT.

V is TRBV5-6 and J is TRBJ1-2; TRBD1 matches 9 bases. Germline V gene lookup returns CDR1 SGHDT and CDR2 YYEEEE. The CDR3 is 14 residues long. V gave up 5 bases and J gave up 2 bases; unmatched junction bases: 4. Here the CDR3 reads CASRGTGFNYGYTF. The CDR3 nucleotides are TGTGCCAGCAGAGGGACAGGGTTCAACTATGGCTACACCTTC.

The V gene is TRBV19, the J gene TRBJ2-1; D unresolved. The germline V and J ends were trimmed by 5 bases and 9 bases, with 14 bases remaining between them. The germline gives CDR1 LNHDA, CDR2 SQIVND (reference sequence). CDR3 length: 13 residues. The CDR3, as DNA: TGTGCCAGTAGTCCCCATGAGTTATCTGAGCAGTTCTTC. This codes for CASSPHELSEQFF.

This clone was picked up one time. J is TRBJ2-6 and V is TRBV19; 9 positions match TRBD1. The germline V gene encodes CDR1 LNHDA and CDR2 SQIVND (reference sequence). The CDR3 length is 18 residues. V lost 0 bases, J lost 0 bases, and 3 bases stayed unmatched. In DNA form, the CDR3 reads TGTGCCAGTAGTATAGAGGGACAGGGCTTCTCTGGGGCCAACGTCCTGACTTTC. Protein: CASSIEGQGFSGANVLTF.

The chain carries TRBV19 and TRBJ1-2; TRBD1 agrees at 7 bases. V gave up 6 bases and J gave up 0 bases; unmatched junction bases: 7. Germline assignment: CDR1 LNHDA and CDR2 SQIVND (reference sequence). The CDR3 runs to 15 residues. CDR3 bases: TGTGCCAGTAGGTTTGACAGGGCTGCTAACTATGGCTACACCTTC. Protein product: CASRFDRAANYGYTF.

This chain uses TRBV27 with TRBJ2-7; 7 bases map to TRBD1. The CDR3 is 15 residues long. CDR1 and CDR2 from the germline V gene are MNHEY and SMNVEV (reference sequence). After removal of 0 bases from V and 0 bases from J, the junction contained 2 bases not matched to a gene. The CDR3 nucleotides read TGTGCCAGCAGTTTATCGTGGGACAGCTCCTACGAGCAGTACTTC. Translation: CASSLSWDSSYEQYF.

The J gene is TRBJ1-2, the V gene TRBV7-8, with D tentatively TRBD1 (5 bases). The CDR3 consists of 13 residues. V was pared by 5 bases and J by 3 bases, with 10 bases between. CDR1 is SGHVS, CDR2 FQNEAQ, per germline. The CDR3 DNA reads TGTGCCAGCAGCGGCGGGGCTCACTATGGCTACACCTTC. Translating it yields CASSGGAHYGYTF.

The genes are TRBV7-2 and TRBJ1-2; the D gene is possibly TRBD1 (6 bases). Trimming stripped 0 bases from V and 8 bases from J, with 10 bases between. This CDR3 region has 13 residues. Germline V gene sequence: CDR1 SGHTA, CDR2 FQGNSA. CDR3 bases: TGTGCCAGCAGCTTAGCGAACAGGGAGGGCTACACCTTC. This sequence encodes CASSLANREGYTF.

This clone was picked up a small number of times. V and J are TRBV29-1 and TRBJ1-1; D is possibly TRBD1 (5 bases). This CDR3 has 13 amino acids. The germline V gene encodes CDR1 SQVTM and CDR2 ANQGSEA. Trimming pared 3 bases from V and 1 base from J, leaving 9 bases between. CDR3 DNA: TGCAGCGTTGATTGGGGCGAGAACACTGAAGCTTTCTTT. This codes for CSVDWGENTEAFF.

The CDR3 reads CASRGGTTDTQYF. The CDR3 DNA reads as TGTGCCAGCAGGGGGGGGACCACAGATACGCAGTATTTT. The chain is built from TRBV6-4 and TRBJ2-3; TRBD2 agrees at 7 bases. Germline trimming cut 6 bases from V and 2 bases from J; bases unmatched to any gene: 2. The CDR3 runs to 13 residues. Per germline, CDR1 MRHNA and CDR2 SNTAGT.

The gene calls are TRBV11-2 and TRBJ2-2; 9 nucleotides agree with TRBD2. Germline CDR1 SGHAT, CDR2 FQNNGV. Germline trimming cut 3 bases from V and 6 bases from J; bases unmatched to any gene: 8. The CDR3 totals 16 residues. CDR3 residues: CASSFAGLAGPGELFF. Here the CDR3 DNA reads TGTGCCAGCAGCTTTGCCGGCCTAGCGGGACCCGGGGAGCTGTTTTTT.

CDR3 nucleotides: TGTGCCAGCAGCCAAAGTCTGGGGCGAAAGACCCAGTACTTC. This sequence encodes CASSQSLGRKTQYF. The chain combines TRBV3-1 (or the pseudogene TRBV3-2) with TRBJ2-5; perhaps TRBD1 as D (5 bases). Trimming cost V 2 bases and J 6 bases, with 13 bases left between them. Per germline, CDR1 LGHDT and CDR2 YNNKEL (reference sequence). The CDR3 is 14 residues long.